This entry lists 8 T cell receptor beta chains sequenced from one sample in a study of T cell repertoires in cytomegalovirus infection. Each CDR3 protein gets one entry after TCRdb re-called the reads with MiXCR. The table has around 300,000 distinct CDR3 sequences, under 25% seen once. For these TCRs, the target antigens are not known. The sample was cultured PBMCs, taken from culture after CMV antigen stimulation. All receptors derive from a human donor in good health (CMV status not recorded). Some clones in this sample may be carry-over from other donors' samples.

In this sample, this clonotype turned up a few times. J is TRBJ2-5 and V is TRBV6-6; maybe TRBD2 (6 bases). Deletions cut 0 bases from V and 4 bases from J, with 9 bases between. In germline, CDR1 is MNHNY, CDR2 SVGAGI (reference sequence). This CDR3 comprises 14 residues. The CDR3 DNA is TGTGCCAGCAGTTACTCTGGGAGGCCAGAGACCCAGTACTTC. It translates to CASSYSGRPETQYF.

This clonotype was detected many times. The chain is built from TRBV10-3 and TRBJ1-1; 9 positions agree with TRBD1. Germline V CDR1 and CDR2: ENHRY, SYGVKD. This CDR3 has 16 residues. Unmatched junction bases numbered 12, after V lost 6 bases and J lost 4 bases. CDR3 sequence: CAIRANRGLGGTEAFF. CDR3 DNA sequence: TGTGCCATCAGGGCAAACAGGGGGCTTGGGGGCACTGAAGCTTTCTTT.

This clonotype was counted many times. The chain couples TRBV7-2 to TRBJ2-1, with 9 nucleotides matching TRBD1. There are 13 residues in the CDR3. CDR1 is SGHTA, CDR2 FQGNSA, per germline. V lost 8 bases and J lost 4; bases outside the gene matches: 3. This CDR3 is CASRDRVYNEQFF. CDR3 DNA: TGTGCCAGCCGGGACAGGGTTTACAATGAGCAGTTCTTC.

This clonotype has a handful of counts. The rearrangement links TRBV6-2 or TRBV6-3 to TRBJ2-7; no definite D call. Germline V CDR1 and CDR2: MNHEY, SVGEGT. Trimming took off 4 bases at V and 2 bases at J, with 9 bases between the two ends. CDR3 size: 13 residues. The CDR3 nucleotides read TGTGCCAGCAGTTGGGGTCCTACCTACGAGCAGTACGTC. Translated, it gives CASSWGPTYEQYV.

V and J are TRBV7-2 and TRBJ2-3, with TRBD1 matching over 8 bases. V trimming: 4 bases; J trimming: 3 bases; junction bases outside the gene matches: 9. The germline CDR1 and CDR2 sequences are SGHTA and FQGNSA. The CDR3 covers 16 residues. Written as DNA, the CDR3 is TGTGCCAGCAGCTCCCGGACAGGGTCTTTGACAGATACGCAGTATTTT. Amino acids: CASSSRTGSLTDTQYF.

The chain uses TRBV9 and TRBJ2-1; a weak D match, TRBD2 (6 bases). V lost 0 bases and J 6 bases, leaving 13 bases between the germline ends. This CDR3 has 15 residues. Germline V gene lookup returns CDR1 SGDLS and CDR2 YYNGEE. The CDR3 spells CASSVDTSPGNEQFF. For the CDR3, the DNA is TGTGCCAGCAGCGTAGATACTAGCCCGGGCAATGAGCAGTTCTTC.

This clonotype was counted at least ten times. This chain joins TRBV7-2 and TRBJ2-1, with D unresolved. The CDR3 loop spans 16 amino acids. With 2 bases removed from V and 3 bases from J, the gap between germline ends came to 14 bases. CDR1 and CDR2 (germline): SGHTA, FQGNSA. CDR3 region: CASSLQISIRYNEQFF. The CDR3 DNA sequence: TGTGCCAGCAGCTTACAAATATCTATTCGCTACAATGAGCAGTTCTTC.

This clonotype came up many times. The DNA for the CDR3 is TGTGCCAGCAGCAATCCCATCCCCAGCGGGAGGGCCTGGGTAAAGGAGCAGTTCTTC. Translated, it gives CASSNPIPSGRAWVKEQFF. The chain joins TRBV11-3 to TRBJ2-1; the match to TRBD2 covers 10 bases. The CDR3 length is 19 residues. J was trimmed by 10 bases and V by 5 bases; bases with no gene match: 23. Germline V gene data show CDR1 as SGHNT and CDR2 as YENEEA.